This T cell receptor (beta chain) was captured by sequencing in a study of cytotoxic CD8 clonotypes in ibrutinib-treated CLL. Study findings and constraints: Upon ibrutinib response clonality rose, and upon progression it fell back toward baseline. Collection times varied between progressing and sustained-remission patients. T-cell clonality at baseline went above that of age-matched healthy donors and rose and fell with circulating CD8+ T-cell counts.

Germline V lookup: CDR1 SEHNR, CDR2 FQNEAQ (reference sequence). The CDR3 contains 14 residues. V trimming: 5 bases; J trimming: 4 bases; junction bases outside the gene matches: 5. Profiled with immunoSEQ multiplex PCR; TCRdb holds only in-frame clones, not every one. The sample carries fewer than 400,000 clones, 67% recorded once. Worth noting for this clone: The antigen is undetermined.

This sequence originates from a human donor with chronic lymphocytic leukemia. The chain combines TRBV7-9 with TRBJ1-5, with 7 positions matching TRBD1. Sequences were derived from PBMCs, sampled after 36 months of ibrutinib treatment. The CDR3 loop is CASSPRGENQPQHF. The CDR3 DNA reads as TGTGCCAGCAGCCCCAGGGGGGAGAATCAGCCCCAGCATTTT.